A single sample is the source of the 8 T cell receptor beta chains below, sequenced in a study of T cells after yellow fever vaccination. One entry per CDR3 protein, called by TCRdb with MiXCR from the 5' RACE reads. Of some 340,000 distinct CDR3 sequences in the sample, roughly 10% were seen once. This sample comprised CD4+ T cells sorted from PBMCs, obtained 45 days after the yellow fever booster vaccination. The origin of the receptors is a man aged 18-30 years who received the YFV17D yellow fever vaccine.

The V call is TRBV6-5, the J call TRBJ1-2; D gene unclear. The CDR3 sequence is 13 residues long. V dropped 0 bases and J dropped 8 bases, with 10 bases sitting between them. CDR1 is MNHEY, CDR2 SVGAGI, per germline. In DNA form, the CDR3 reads TGTGCCAGCAGTTACTCGCAGGTTCGGGGCTACACCTTC. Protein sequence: CASSYSQVRGYTF.

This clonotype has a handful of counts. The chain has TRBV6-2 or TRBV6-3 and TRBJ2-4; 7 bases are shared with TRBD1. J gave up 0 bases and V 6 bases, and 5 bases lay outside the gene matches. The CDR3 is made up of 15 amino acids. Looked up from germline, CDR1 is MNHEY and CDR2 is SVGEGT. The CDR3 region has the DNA TGTGCCAGCAGATCACAGGGGTTAGCCAAAAACATTCAGTACTTC. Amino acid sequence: CASRSQGLAKNIQYF.

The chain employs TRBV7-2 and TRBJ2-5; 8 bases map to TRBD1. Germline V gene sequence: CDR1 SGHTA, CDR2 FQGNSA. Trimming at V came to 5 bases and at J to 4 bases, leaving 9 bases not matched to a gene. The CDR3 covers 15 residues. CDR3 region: CASSPRTGIRETQYF. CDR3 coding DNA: TGTGCCAGCAGCCCGCGGACAGGGATCCGAGAGACCCAGTACTTC.

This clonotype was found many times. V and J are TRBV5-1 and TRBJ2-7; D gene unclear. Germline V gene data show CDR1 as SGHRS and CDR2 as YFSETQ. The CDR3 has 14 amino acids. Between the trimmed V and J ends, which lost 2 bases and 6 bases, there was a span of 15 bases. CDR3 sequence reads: CASSLAIEFVEQYF. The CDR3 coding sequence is TGCGCCAGCAGCTTAGCCATCGAGTTCGTCGAGCAGTACTTC. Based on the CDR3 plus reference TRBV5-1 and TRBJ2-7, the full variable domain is KAGVTQTPRYLIKTRGQQVTLSCSPISGHRSVSWYQQTPGQGLQFLFEYFSETQRNKGNFPGRFSGRQFSNSRSEMNVSTLELGDSALYLCASSLAIEFVEQYFGPGTRLTVT.

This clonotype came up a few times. CDR3 DNA sequence: TGCGCCAGCAGCTTGGGTATGGACCAAGAGACCCAGTACTTC. Protein sequence: CASSLGMDQETQYF. J is TRBJ2-5 and V is TRBV5-1; D is unresolved. The germline gives CDR1 SGHRS, CDR2 YFSETQ. The V end lost 0 bases, the J end lost 0 bases, and 6 bases lay between the germline ends. There are 14 residues in the CDR3.

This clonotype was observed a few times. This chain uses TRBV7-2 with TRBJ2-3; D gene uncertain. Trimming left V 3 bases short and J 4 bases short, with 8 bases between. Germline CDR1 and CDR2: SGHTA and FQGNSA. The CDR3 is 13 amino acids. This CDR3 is CASSFSKADTQYF. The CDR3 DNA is TGTGCCAGCAGCTTTAGCAAGGCAGATACGCAGTATTTT.

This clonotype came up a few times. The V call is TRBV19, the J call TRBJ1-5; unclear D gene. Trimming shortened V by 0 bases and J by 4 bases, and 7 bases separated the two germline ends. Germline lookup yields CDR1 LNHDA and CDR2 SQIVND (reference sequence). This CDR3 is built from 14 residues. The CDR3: CASSIEEVNQPQHF. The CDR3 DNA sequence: TGTGCCAGTAGTATAGAGGAGGTTAATCAGCCCCAGCATTTT.

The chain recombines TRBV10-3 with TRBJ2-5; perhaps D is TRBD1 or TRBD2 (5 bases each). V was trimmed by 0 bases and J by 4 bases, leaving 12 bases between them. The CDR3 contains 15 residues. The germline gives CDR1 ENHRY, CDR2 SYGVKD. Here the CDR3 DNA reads TGTGCCATCAGTGAGTCGACTAATGGGGGAGAGACCCAGTACTTC. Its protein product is CAISESTNGGETQYF.